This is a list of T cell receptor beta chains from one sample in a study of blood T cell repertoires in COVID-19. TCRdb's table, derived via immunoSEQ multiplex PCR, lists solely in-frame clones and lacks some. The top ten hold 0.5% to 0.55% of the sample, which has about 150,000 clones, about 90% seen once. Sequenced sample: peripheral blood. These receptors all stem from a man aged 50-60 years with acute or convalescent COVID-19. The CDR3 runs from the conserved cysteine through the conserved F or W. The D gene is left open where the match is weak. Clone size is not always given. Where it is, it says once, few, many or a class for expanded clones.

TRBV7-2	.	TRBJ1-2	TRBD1	TGTGCCAGCAGCTTTATCCGGGACAGGGGTATCCATGGCTACACCTTC	CASSFIRDRGIHGYTF
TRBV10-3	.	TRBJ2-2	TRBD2	TGTGCCACGAGGGGGACTAGCGGGACGAACACCGGGGAGCTGTTTTTT	CATRGTSGTNTGELFF
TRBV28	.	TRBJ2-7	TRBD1	TGTGCCAGCATCCGGACAGGGAGGTCCTACGAGCAGTACTTC	CASIRTGRSYEQYF
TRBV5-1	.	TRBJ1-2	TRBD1	TGCGCCAGCAGCGAAATACAGGGGGTGGACTACACCTTC	CASSEIQGVDYTF
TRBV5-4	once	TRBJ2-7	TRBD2	TGTGCCAGCAGCCCTCGGGGGGGAGGGCCCTCCTACGAGCAGTACTTC	CASSPRGGGPSYEQYF
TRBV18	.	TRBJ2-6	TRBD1	TGTGCCAGCTCACCGGGACAGGTGCACTCTGGGGCCAACGTCCTGACTTTC	CASSPGQVHSGANVLTF
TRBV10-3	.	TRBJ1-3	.	TGTGCCATCAGCGAATTAGGGGGATTAAGAAACACCATATATTTT	CAISELGGLRNTIYF
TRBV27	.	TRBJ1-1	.	TGTGCCAGCAGTTTTATGGGGAGGAACACTGAAGCTTTCTTT	CASSFMGRNTEAFF
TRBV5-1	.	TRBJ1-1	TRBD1	TGCGCCAGCAGCTTGGACGGGACAGGGGGCAAGAGGGACACTGAAGCTTTCTTT	CASSLDGTGGKRDTEAFF
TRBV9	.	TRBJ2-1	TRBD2	TGTGCCAGCAGCGCTAGCGGGAGGGTCTACAATGAGCAGTTCTTC	CASSASGRVYNEQFF
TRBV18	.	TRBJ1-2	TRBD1	TGTGCCAGCTCACCACCTGGGACAGCGTCTGGCTACACCTTC	CASSPPGTASGYTF
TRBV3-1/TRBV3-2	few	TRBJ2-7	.	TGTGCCAGCAGCCCGGTTTTCCAGGCTCGCGAGCAGTACTTC	CASSPVFQAREQYF
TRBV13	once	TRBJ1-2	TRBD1	TGTGCCAGCAGTCGGGGACAGGGTCCCCGGGGCTATGGCTACACCTTC	CASSRGQGPRGYGYTF
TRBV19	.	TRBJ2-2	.	TGTGCCAGTAGTAAGCTGGGGCAGGGCGGGGAGCTGTTTTTT	CASSKLGQGGELFF
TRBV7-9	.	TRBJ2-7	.	TGTGCCAGCAGCTTAGAGGCGGTTACCCACTACGAGCAGTACTTC	CASSLEAVTHYEQYF
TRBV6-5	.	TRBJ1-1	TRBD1	TGTGCCAGCAGTTTCGGGACAGGGCAAGCTTTCTTT	CASSFGTGQAFF
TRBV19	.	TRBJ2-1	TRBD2	TGTGCCAGTACCCCCGGCGGGGGGGCCGGTAATGAGCAGTTCTTC	CASTPGGGAGNEQFF
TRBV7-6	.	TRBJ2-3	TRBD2	TGTGCCAGCAGCTTTCGACTAGCGGACTACGAGCACACAGATACGCAGTATTTT	CASSFRLADYEHTDTQYF
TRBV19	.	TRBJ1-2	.	TGTGCCAGTAGTTCCCAGAAGGAGGGGTATGGCTACACCTTC	CASSSQKEGYGYTF
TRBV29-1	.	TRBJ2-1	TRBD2	TGCAGCGTCACACCCGATAGCGGGAGGGAACCCTACAATGAGCAGTTCTTC	CSVTPDSGREPYNEQFF
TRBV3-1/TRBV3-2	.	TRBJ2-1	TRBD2	TGTGCCAGCAGCCAAGATCCCGGGACTAGCGGGAGCAATGAGCAGTTCTTC	CASSQDPGTSGSNEQFF
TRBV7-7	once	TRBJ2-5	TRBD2	TGTGCCAGCAGCTTAGGGGGGGGTGGCCAAGAGACCCAGTACTTC	CASSLGGGGQETQYF
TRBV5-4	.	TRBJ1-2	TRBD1	TGTGCCAGCAGCTTCGGACAGGACTGGGGCTACACCTTC	CASSFGQDWGYTF
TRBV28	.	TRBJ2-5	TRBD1	TGTGCCAGCAGTTTATTAGGACAGGGCCAAGAGACCCAGTACTTC	CASSLLGQGQETQYF
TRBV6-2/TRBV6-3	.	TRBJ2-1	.	TGTGCCAGCAGTTACCTAATGATACCTGGGGGCCACAATGAGCAGTTCTTC	CASSYLMIPGGHNEQFF
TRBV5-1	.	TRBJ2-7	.	TGCGCCAGCAGCTTGGGGGCTACCAACTCCTACGAGCAGTACTTC	CASSLGATNSYEQYF
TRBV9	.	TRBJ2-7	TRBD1	TGTGCCAGCAGCGTAGGGACAGGGAGCCTCTACGAGCAGTACTTC	CASSVGTGSLYEQYF